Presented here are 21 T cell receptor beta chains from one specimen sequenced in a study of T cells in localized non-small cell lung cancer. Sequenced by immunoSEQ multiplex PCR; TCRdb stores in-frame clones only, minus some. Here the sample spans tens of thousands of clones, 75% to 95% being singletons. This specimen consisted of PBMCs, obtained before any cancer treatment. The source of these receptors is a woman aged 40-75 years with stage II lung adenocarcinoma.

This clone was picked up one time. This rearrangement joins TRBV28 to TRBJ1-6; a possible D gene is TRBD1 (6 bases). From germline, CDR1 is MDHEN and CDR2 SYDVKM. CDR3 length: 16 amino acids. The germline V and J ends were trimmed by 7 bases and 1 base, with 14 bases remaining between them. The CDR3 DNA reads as TGTGCCAGCAAGACAGGAGGGAATTCCTATAATTCACCCCTCCACTTT. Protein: CASKTGGNSYNSPLHF.

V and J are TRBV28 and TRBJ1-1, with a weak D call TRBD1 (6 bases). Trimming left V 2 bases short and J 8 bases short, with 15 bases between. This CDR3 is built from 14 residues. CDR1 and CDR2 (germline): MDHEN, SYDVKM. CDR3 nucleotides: TGTGCCAGCAGTTTAGGGGGCTCGGGGGCCGAAGCTTTCTTT. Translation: CASSLGGSGAEAFF. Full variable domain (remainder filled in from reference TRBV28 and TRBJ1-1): DVKVTQSSRYLVKRTGEKVFLECVQDMDHENMFWYRQDPGLGLRLIYFSYDVKMKEKGDIPEGYSVSREKKERFSLILESASTNQTSMYLCASSLGGSGAEAFFGQGTRLTVV.

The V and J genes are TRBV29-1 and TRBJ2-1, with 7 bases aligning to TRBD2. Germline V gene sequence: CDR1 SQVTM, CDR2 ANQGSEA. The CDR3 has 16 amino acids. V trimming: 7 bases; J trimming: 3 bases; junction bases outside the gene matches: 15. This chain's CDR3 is CSAAGESLSVYNEQFF. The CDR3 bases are TGCAGCGCGGCGGGGGAATCTTTGAGCGTCTACAATGAGCAGTTCTTC.

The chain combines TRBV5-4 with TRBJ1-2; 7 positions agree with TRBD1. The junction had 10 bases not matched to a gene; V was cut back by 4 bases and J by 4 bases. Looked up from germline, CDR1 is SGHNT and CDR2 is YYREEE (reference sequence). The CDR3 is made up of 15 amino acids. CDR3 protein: CASSPDGGGSYGYTF. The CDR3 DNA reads TGTGCCAGCAGCCCGGACGGAGGGGGCAGCTATGGCTACACCTTC.

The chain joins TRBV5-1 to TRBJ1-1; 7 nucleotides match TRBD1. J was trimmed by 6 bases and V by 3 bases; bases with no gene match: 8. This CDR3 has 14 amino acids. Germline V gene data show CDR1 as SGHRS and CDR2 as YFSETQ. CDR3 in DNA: TGCGCCAGCAGCTCAACAGGGGACTCGGCTGAAGCTTTCTTT. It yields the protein CASSSTGDSAEAFF.

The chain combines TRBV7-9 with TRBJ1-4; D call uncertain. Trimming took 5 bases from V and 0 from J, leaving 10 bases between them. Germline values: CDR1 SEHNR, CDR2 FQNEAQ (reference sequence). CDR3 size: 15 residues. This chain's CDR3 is CASSLDLATNEKLFF. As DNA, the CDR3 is TGTGCCAGCAGCCTGGACCTTGCAACTAATGAAAAACTGTTTTTT.

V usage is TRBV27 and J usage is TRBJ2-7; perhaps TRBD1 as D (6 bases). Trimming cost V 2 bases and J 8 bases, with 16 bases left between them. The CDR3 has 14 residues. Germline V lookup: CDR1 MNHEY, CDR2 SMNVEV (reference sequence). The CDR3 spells CASSLRGFTTQQYF. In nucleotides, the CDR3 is TGTGCCAGCAGTTTAAGGGGGTTCACTACGCAGCAGTACTTC.

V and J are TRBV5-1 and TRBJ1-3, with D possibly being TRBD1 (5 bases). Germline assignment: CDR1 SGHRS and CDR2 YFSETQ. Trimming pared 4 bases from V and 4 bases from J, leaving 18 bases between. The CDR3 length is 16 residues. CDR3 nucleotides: TGCGCCAGCAGCCCAGAATATTCAGGGACGGGAAACACCATATATTTT. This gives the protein CASSPEYSGTGNTIYF.

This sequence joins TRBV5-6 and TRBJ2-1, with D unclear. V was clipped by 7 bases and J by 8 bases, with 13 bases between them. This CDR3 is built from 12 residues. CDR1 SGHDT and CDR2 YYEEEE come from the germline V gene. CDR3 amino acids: CASRGWRDEQFF. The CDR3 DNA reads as TGTGCCAGCCGTGGGTGGCGCGATGAGCAGTTCTTC. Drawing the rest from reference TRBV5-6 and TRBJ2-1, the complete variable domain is DAGVTQSPTHLIKTRGQQVTLRCSPKSGHDTVSWYQQALGQGPQFIFQYYEEEERQRGNFPDRFSGHQFPNYSSELNVNALLLGDSALYLCASRGWRDEQFFGPGTRLTVL.

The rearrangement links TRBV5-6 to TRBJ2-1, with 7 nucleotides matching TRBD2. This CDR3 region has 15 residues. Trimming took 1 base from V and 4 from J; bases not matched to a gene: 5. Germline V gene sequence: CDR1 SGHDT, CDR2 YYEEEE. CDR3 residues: CASSLPGTIYNEQFF. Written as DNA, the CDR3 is TGTGCCAGCAGCTTGCCCGGGACTATATACAATGAGCAGTTCTTC. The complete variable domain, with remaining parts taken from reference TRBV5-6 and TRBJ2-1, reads DAGVTQSPTHLIKTRGQQVTLRCSPKSGHDTVSWYQQALGQGPQFIFQYYEEEERQRGNFPDRFSGHQFPNYSSELNVNALLLGDSALYLCASSLPGTIYNEQFFGPGTRLTVL.

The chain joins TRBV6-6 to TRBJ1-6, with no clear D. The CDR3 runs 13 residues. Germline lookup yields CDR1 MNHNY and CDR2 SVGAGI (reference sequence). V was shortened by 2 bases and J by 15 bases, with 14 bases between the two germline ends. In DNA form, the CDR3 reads TGTGCCAGCAGTTACCCAGAGGATTATCTCCTCCACTTT. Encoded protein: CASSYPEDYLLHF.

CDR3 bases: TGCGCCAGCAGCGGGAAGGGACTAGCATCAGGTGAGCAGTTCTTC. Translating it yields CASSGKGLASGEQFF. V and J are TRBV5-1 and TRBJ2-1; 9 bases align to TRBD2. V trimming: 4 bases; J trimming: 9 bases; junction bases outside the gene matches: 11. The CDR3 consists of 15 residues. CDR1 SGHRS and CDR2 YFSETQ come from the germline V gene.

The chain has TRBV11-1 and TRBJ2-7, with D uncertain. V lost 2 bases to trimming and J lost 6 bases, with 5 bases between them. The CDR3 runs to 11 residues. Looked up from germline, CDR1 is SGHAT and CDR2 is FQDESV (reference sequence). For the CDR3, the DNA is TGTGCCAGCAGCTTATCTGGCGAGCAGTACTTC. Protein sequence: CASSLSGEQYF.

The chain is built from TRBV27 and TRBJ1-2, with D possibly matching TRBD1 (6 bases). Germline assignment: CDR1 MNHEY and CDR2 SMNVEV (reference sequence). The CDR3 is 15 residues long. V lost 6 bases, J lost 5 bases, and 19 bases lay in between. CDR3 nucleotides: TGTGCCAGCAGGAAGCCCCGGGACACCCCTTATGGCTACACCTTC. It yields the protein CASRKPRDTPYGYTF.

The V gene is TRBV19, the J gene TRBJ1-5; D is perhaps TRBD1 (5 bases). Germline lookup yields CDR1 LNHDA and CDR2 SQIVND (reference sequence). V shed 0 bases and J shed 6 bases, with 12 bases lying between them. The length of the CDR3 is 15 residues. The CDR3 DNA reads TGTGCCAGTAGTATAGACATCCCAGGGAGTCAGCCCCAGCATTTT. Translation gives CASSIDIPGSQPQHF.

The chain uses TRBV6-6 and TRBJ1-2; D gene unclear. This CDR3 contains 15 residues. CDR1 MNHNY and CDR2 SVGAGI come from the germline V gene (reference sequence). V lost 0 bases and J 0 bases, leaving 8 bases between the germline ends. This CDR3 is CASSYSQPSNYGYTF. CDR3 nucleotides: TGTGCCAGCAGTTACTCGCAGCCTTCTAACTATGGCTACACCTTC.

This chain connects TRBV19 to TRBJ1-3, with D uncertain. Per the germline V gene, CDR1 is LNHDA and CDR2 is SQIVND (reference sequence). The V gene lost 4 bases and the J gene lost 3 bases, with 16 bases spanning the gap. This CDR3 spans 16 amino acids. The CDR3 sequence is CASSSPGPIFGNTIYF. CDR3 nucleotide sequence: TGTGCCAGTAGTAGCCCCGGTCCGATCTTTGGAAACACCATATATTTT. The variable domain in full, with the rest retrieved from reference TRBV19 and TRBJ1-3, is DGGITQSPKYLFRKEGQNVTLSCEQNLNHDAMYWYRQDPGQGLRLIYYSQIVNDFQKGDIAEGYSVSREKKESFPLTVTSAQKNPTAFYLCASSSPGPIFGNTIYFGEGSWLTVV.

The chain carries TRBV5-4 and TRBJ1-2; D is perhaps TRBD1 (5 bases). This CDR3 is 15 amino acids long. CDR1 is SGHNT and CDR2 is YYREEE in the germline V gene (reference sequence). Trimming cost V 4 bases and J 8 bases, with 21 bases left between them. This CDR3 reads CASSPRVTVNDGYTF. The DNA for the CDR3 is TGTGCCAGCAGCCCAAGGGTGACAGTTAATGACGGCTACACCTTC.

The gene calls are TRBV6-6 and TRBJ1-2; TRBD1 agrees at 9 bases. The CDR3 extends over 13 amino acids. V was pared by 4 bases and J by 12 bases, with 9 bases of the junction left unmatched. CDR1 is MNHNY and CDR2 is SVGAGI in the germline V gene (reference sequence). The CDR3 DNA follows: TGTGCCAGCAGTTCTGGGGACAGGGAATCTCACACCTTC. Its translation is CASSSGDRESHTF.

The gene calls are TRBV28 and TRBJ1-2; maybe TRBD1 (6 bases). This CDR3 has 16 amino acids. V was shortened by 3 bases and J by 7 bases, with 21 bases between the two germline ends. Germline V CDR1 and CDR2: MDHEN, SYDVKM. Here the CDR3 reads CASSLGHVGGAFGYTF. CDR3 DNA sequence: TGTGCCAGCAGTTTGGGTCATGTAGGGGGGGCTTTTGGCTACACCTTC.

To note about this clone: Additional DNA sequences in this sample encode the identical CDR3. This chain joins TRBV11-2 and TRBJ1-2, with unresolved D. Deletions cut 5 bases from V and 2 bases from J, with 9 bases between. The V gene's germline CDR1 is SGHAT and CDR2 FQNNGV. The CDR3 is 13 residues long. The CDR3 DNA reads TGTGCCAGCAGCATCTCCGGGAACTATGGCTACACCTTC. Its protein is CASSISGNYGYTF.